A single sample is the source of the 25 T cell receptor beta chains below, sequenced in a study of cytomegalovirus exposure and HLA in healthy donors. It was with 60 Vbeta and 13 Jbeta primers that the PCR ran. Clones were read by immunoSEQ multiplex PCR, and TCRdb kept only the in-frame ones, dropping some. The repertoire table contains approximately 77,000 clones. The sequencing sample was made of PBMCs. The receptors shown here come from a man in his thirties or forties in good health and CMV-seronegative.

The chain recombines TRBV19 with TRBJ1-1; 8 bases match TRBD1. V lost 9 bases, J lost 4 bases, and 10 bases stayed unmatched. This CDR3 comprises 14 residues. Germline loops: CDR1 LNHDA, CDR2 SQIVND (reference sequence). The DNA for the CDR3 is TGTGCCAGCAGGAGAGACAGGGGAATCACTGAAGCTTTCTTT. Translated, it gives CASRRDRGITEAFF.

The V and J genes are TRBV5-1 and TRBJ2-2, with 12 bases that match TRBD2. V lost 0 bases, J lost 0 bases, and 0 bases stayed unmatched. Germline CDR1 reads SGHRS; CDR2 reads YFSETQ. The CDR3 extends over 17 amino acids. CDR3 amino acids: CASSLGLAGANTGELFF. The CDR3 nucleotides are TGCGCCAGCAGCTTGGGACTAGCGGGGGCGAACACCGGGGAGCTGTTTTTT.

The genes are TRBV9 and TRBJ1-1, with unresolved D. CDR1 is SGDLS and CDR2 is YYNGEE in the germline V gene. CDR3 size: 16 residues. Trimming shortened V by 0 bases and J by 1 base, and 13 bases separated the two germline ends. CDR3 residues: CASSVGSRYQNTEAFF. The CDR3 DNA follows: TGTGCCAGCAGCGTAGGATCCCGCTACCAGAACACTGAAGCTTTCTTT.

The V gene is TRBV11-3, the J gene TRBJ1-2; tentative D call: TRBD1 (5 bases). V was shortened by 1 base and J by 0 bases, with 18 bases between the two germline ends. CDR3 length equals 18 residues. From germline, CDR1 is SGHNT and CDR2 YENEEA. The CDR3 DNA is TGTGCCAGCAGCTTAGGATCCCTTCGACAGCCTTCTAACTATGGCTACACCTTC. Its protein product is CASSLGSLRQPSNYGYTF.

The chain is built from TRBV11-1 and TRBJ1-1, with 7 bases that match TRBD1. V gave up 8 bases and J gave up 0 bases; unmatched junction bases: 3. The CDR3 covers 13 residues. Germline V gene lookup returns CDR1 SGHAT and CDR2 FQDESV (reference sequence). The CDR3 DNA is TGTGCCAGCGAAGGGGGCTTGAACACTGAAGCTTTCTTT. As protein: CASEGGLNTEAFF. The whole variable domain, remainder taken from reference TRBV11-1 and TRBJ1-1, is EAEVAQSPRYKITEKSQAVAFWCDPISGHATLYWYRQILGQGPELLVQFQDESVVDDSQLPKDRFSAERLKGVDSTLKIQPAELGDSAMYLCASEGGLNTEAFFGQGTRLTVV.

This chain connects TRBV6-5 to TRBJ2-7, with 13 bases aligning to TRBD2. Germline V gene data show CDR1 as MNHEY and CDR2 as SVGAGI. J was trimmed by 3 bases and V by 2 bases; bases with no gene match: 1. The CDR3 extends over 15 amino acids. The CDR3 DNA sequence: TGTGCCAGCAGTTACGGACTAGCGGGAGTCTACGAGCAGTACTTC. This translates into CASSYGLAGVYEQYF.

The V gene is TRBV4-1, the J gene TRBJ2-5; D might be TRBD1 (7 bases). From germline, CDR1 is MGHRA and CDR2 YSYEKL. The CDR3 has 15 amino acids. V lost 5 bases and J 5 bases, leaving 18 bases between the germline ends. The CDR3: CASSSRRQGGETQYF. CDR3 bases: TGCGCCAGCAGCTCCCGACGACAGGGAGGCGAGACCCAGTACTTC.

The chain carries TRBV7-2 and TRBJ2-2, with a possible D match to TRBD1 (5 bases). V lost 3 bases and J 7 bases, leaving 9 bases between the germline ends. CDR1 and CDR2 from the germline V gene are SGHTA and FQGNSA. The CDR3 is made up of 13 amino acids. CDR3 region: CASSFYGHGELFF. The CDR3 DNA reads as TGTGCCAGCAGCTTTTATGGACACGGGGAGCTGTTTTTT.

V usage is TRBV13 and J usage is TRBJ1-2; the match to TRBD1 covers 8 bases. Germline CDR1 and CDR2: PRHDT and FYEKMQ (reference sequence). CDR3 length: 14 amino acids. Germline trimming cut 5 bases from V and 4 bases from J; bases unmatched to any gene: 6. The CDR3 here is CASSLQGGSYGYTF. The CDR3 DNA sequence: TGTGCCAGCAGCCTACAGGGGGGGTCCTATGGCTACACCTTC.

The genes are TRBV5-1 and TRBJ1-1; unclear D gene. Trimming shortened V by 2 bases and J by 4 bases, and 12 bases separated the two germline ends. This CDR3 is built from 14 residues. Looked up from germline, CDR1 is SGHRS and CDR2 is YFSETQ. For the CDR3, the DNA is TGCGCCAGCAGCTTTCTTAGAGAGGGCACTGAAGCTTTCTTT. Translating gives CASSFLREGTEAFF.

The chain joins TRBV10-2 to TRBJ2-5, with 10 bases fitting TRBD2. The germline V gene has CDR1 WSHSY and CDR2 SAAADI. Trimming took 3 bases from V and 5 from J; bases not matched to a gene: 6. CDR3 length: 15 residues. The CDR3 bases are TGCGCCAGCAGTGACGCTAGCGGGAGTTGGGAGACCCAGTACTTC. It translates to CASSDASGSWETQYF.

The chain recombines TRBV19 with TRBJ2-2; TRBD2 is a possible D gene (6 bases). Trimming left V 7 bases short and J 1 base short, with 16 bases between. Germline CDR1 is LNHDA and CDR2 is SQIVND (reference sequence). This CDR3 spans 16 amino acids. The chain's CDR3 is CASKYSIAVNTGELFF. DNA for the CDR3: TGTGCCAGTAAATACTCGATAGCGGTGAACACCGGGGAGCTGTTTTTT.

The rearrangement links TRBV5-1 to TRBJ2-1, with 10 bases lining up with TRBD2. The J segment lost 8 bases and the V segment lost 0 bases, leaving 5 bases of the junction unmatched. CDR1 SGHRS and CDR2 YFSETQ come from the germline V gene. The CDR3 extends over 15 amino acids. CDR3 nucleotide sequence: TGCGCCAGCAGCTTGGGCCAGCGGGAGGGCTATGAGCAGTTCTTC. Amino acid sequence: CASSLGQREGYEQFF.

The chain combines TRBV2 with TRBJ2-3; TRBD2 might be the D (5 bases). Germline V lookup: CDR1 SNHLY, CDR2 FYNNEI. Trimming cost V 10 bases and J 2 bases, with 16 bases left between them. The CDR3 length is 14 residues. The chain's CDR3 is CAITSGGYTDTQYF. In nucleotides, the CDR3 is TGTGCCATTACTTCTGGCGGGTACACAGATACGCAGTATTTT.

This chain connects TRBV7-9 to TRBJ1-3; no firm D call. The ends were cut back, 3 bases at V and 3 bases at J, with 9 bases in the middle. The germline V gene encodes CDR1 SEHNR and CDR2 FQNEAQ (reference sequence). This CDR3 region has 14 residues. CDR3 loop: CASSFGESGNTIYF. DNA of the CDR3: TGTGCCAGCAGCTTCGGGGAAAGTGGAAACACCATATATTTT.

The J gene is TRBJ1-1, the V gene TRBV29-1, with a weak D call TRBD1 (5 bases). Germline V CDR1 and CDR2: SQVTM, ANQGSEA. Deletions cut 2 bases from V and 4 bases from J, with 17 bases between. The CDR3 covers 15 residues. The CDR3 spells CSVEMTQGGSTEAFF. The CDR3 DNA reads TGCAGCGTTGAAATGACCCAGGGAGGTAGCACTGAAGCTTTCTTT.

J is TRBJ1-5 and V is TRBV19; D gene ambiguous. Germline assignment: CDR1 LNHDA and CDR2 SQIVND (reference sequence). The CDR3 covers 14 residues. V was trimmed by 6 bases and J by 1 base, leaving 10 bases between them. CDR3 protein: CASRVAGSNQPQHF. CDR3 nucleotide sequence: TGTGCCAGTAGGGTGGCGGGGAGCAATCAGCCCCAGCATTTT.

The chain employs TRBV4-1 and TRBJ2-1; 14 nucleotides line up with TRBD2. The CDR3 runs to 15 residues. The germline gives CDR1 MGHRA, CDR2 YSYEKL. Unmatched junction bases numbered 3, after V lost 4 bases and J lost 7 bases. CDR3 DNA sequence: TGCGCCAGCAGCCGACTAGCGGGGGGGCCGAATGAGCAGTTCTTC. Residues: CASSRLAGGPNEQFF.

The chain links TRBV30 to TRBJ1-2; 8 nucleotides agree with TRBD1. The CDR3 runs to 15 residues. The V gene's germline CDR1 is GTSNPN and CDR2 SVGIG (reference sequence). V gave up 4 bases and J gave up 5 bases; unmatched junction bases: 12. The CDR3 bases are TGTGCCTGGACCACGGACAGGGAAGTGGGGTATGGCTACACCTTC. Amino acid sequence: CAWTTDREVGYGYTF.

The chain is built from TRBV13 and TRBJ2-7, with 9 bases that match TRBD1. The CDR3 loop spans 14 amino acids. Germline trimming cut 5 bases from V and 3 bases from J; bases unmatched to any gene: 5. Looked up from germline, CDR1 is PRHDT and CDR2 is FYEKMQ (reference sequence). For the CDR3, the DNA is TGTGCCAGCAGCCCCGGGACAGGGCACTACGAGCAGTACTTC. The encoded protein is CASSPGTGHYEQYF. The full variable domain, rest sourced from reference TRBV13 and TRBJ2-7, is AAGVIQSPRHLIKEKRETATLKCYPIPRHDTVYWYQQGPGQDPQFLISFYEKMQSDKGSIPDRFSAQQFSDYHSELNMSSLELGDSALYFCASSPGTGHYEQYFGPGTRLTVT.

J is TRBJ2-1 and V is TRBV29-1; 8 bases agree with TRBD1. J gave up 4 bases and V 5 bases, and 10 bases lay outside the gene matches. The CDR3 has 15 amino acids. Germline lookup yields CDR1 SQVTM and CDR2 ANQGSEA. In DNA, the CDR3 is TGCAGCGTTATCGGACAGGGTATTACGTACAATGAGCAGTTCTTC. This sequence encodes CSVIGQGITYNEQFF.

The chain carries TRBV5-1 and TRBJ2-5, with TRBD1 matching 8 bases. V was clipped by 4 bases and J by 1 base; unmatched bases: 6. This CDR3 has 15 amino acids. Germline CDR1 reads SGHRS; CDR2 reads YFSETQ. The CDR3, as DNA: TGCGCCAGCAGCAGCCTGACAGGGGCCCAAGAGACCCAGTACTTC. Its translation is CASSSLTGAQETQYF.

The V gene is TRBV5-4, the J gene TRBJ1-4; 7 nucleotides align to TRBD1. Germline values: CDR1 SGHNT, CDR2 YYREEE (reference sequence). Trimming cost V 3 bases and J 0 bases; bases outside gene matches: 8. The CDR3 is made up of 17 amino acids. The CDR3 DNA follows: TGTGCCAGCAGCTCTGGACAGGAGATTGCAACTAATGAAAAACTGTTTTTT. This gives the protein CASSSGQEIATNEKLFF.

J is TRBJ2-7 and V is TRBV19, with a possible D match to TRBD2 (5 bases). Trimming cost V 2 bases and J 4 bases, with 15 bases left between them. The germline V gene encodes CDR1 LNHDA and CDR2 SQIVND (reference sequence). The CDR3 sequence is 15 residues long. The CDR3 nucleotides read TGTGCCAGTAGTATATTCGGGGAACCCGCTTACGAGCAGTACTTC. Translating it yields CASSIFGEPAYEQYF.

The CDR3 sequence: CASSLGGSPVNEQFF. The CDR3 nucleotides read TGTGCCAGCAGTTTAGGAGGCAGCCCGGTCAATGAGCAGTTCTTC. The J gene is TRBJ2-1, the V gene TRBV27; perhaps TRBD2 as D (5 bases). This CDR3 contains 15 residues. Germline CDR1 reads MNHEY; CDR2 reads SMNVEV (reference sequence). Trimming removed 2 bases at V and 6 bases at J, with 14 bases between.